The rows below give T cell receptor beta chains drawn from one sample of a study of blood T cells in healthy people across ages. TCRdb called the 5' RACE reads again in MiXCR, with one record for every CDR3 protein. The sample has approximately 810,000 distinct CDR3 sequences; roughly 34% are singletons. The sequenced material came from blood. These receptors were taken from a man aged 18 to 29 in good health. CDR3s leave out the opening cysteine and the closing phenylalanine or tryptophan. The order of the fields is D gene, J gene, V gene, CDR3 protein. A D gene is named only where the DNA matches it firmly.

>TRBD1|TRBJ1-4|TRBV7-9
ASSLSHRAGGNEKLF
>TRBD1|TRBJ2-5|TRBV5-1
ASSVGTDGDEQY
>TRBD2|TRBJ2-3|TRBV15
ATSREGTTSGAPYTQY
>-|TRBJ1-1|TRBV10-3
AITPGRANTEAF
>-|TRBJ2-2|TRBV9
ASSVAGELF
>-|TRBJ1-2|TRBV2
ASRAGTYGYT
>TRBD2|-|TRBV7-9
ASSSLNLGGVHEQY
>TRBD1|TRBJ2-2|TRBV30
AWSLQGGASNTGELF
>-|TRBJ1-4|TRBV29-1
SAAGGATNEKLF
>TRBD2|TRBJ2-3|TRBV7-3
ASSLQSGGDTDTQY
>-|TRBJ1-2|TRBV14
ASSQARPAEGYT
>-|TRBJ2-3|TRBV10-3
AISESSLVKAQDTQY
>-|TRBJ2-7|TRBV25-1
ASSEVGTASYEQY
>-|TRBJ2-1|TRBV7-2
ASSPVWNEQF
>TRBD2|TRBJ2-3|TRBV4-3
AAGLAGNLLAQY
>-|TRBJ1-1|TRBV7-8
ASTFAIGNTEAF